This TCR beta chain was captured by sequencing in a study of blood T cell repertoires in COVID-19. Study context: The United States, Italy and Spain provided the acute and convalescent COVID-19 samples. From T cells, B-cell-depleted T cells, or PBMCs came the material, which was cDNA or gDNA.

CDR1 is SGHTS and CDR2 is YDEGEE in the germline V gene. Unmatched junction bases numbered 4, after V lost 0 bases and J lost 6 bases. The length of the CDR3 is 15 residues. Original processing notes: It was from reference gene primer amplification that nucleated cell counts were estimated. Here immunoSEQ multiplex PCR was the method, and the copy in TCRdb shows in-frame clones only, minus some. Clone size and V and J calls were adopted from that table, with D and trimming inferred from the DNA. The sample holds 50,000 to 70,000 clones; approximately 92% are singletons and the top ten take around 10%.

The source is an elderly woman with active COVID-19. The chain carries TRBV5-8 and TRBJ2-3, with 10 nucleotides matching TRBD2. The sequenced sample was peripheral blood. The CDR3 DNA reads TGTGCCAGCAGCTTGGTTAGCGGGGGGCCGGATACGCAGTATTTT. Translating it yields CASSLVSGGPDTQYF.